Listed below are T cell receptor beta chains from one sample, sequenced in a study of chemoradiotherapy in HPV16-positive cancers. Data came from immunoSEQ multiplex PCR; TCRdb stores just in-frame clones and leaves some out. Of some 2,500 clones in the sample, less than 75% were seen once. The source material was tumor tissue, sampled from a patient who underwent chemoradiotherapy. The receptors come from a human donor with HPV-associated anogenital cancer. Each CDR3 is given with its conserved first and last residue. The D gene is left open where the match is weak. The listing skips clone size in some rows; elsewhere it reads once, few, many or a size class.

CDR3nt: TGCAGCGTTTTTAGACTAGCGGGATCGGGTGAGACCCAGTACTTC; CDR3aa: CSVFRLAGSGETQYF; j_gene: TRBJ2-5; d_gene: TRBD2; v_gene: TRBV29-1; abundance: .
CDR3nt: TGTGCCAGCAGCTTGGAACAAGAGACCCAGTACTTC; CDR3aa: CASSLEQETQYF; j_gene: TRBJ2-5; d_gene: .; v_gene: TRBV4-2; abundance: .
CDR3nt: TGTGCCAGCTCACCACGGACAGCCCAGGGGACAGATACGCAGTATTTT; CDR3aa: CASSPRTAQGTDTQYF; j_gene: TRBJ2-3; d_gene: .; v_gene: TRBV18; abundance: .
CDR3nt: TGCAGCGTTGGCAGGAACTATGGCTACACCTTC; CDR3aa: CSVGRNYGYTF; j_gene: TRBJ1-2; d_gene: .; v_gene: TRBV29-1; abundance: large
CDR3nt: TGTGCCAGCAGCGTAGAAGGGAACACTGAAGCTTTCTTT; CDR3aa: CASSVEGNTEAFF; j_gene: TRBJ1-1; d_gene: .; v_gene: TRBV9; abundance: .
CDR3nt: TGTGCCAGCAGCTTAGGGTTCTTGTTCTCCTACGAGCAGTACTTC; CDR3aa: CASSLGFLFSYEQYF; j_gene: TRBJ2-7; d_gene: .; v_gene: TRBV11-2; abundance: .
CDR3nt: TGTGCCAGCAGCCCGGGGAGGGGGAGGGGCACAGATACGCAGTATTTT; CDR3aa: CASSPGRGRGTDTQYF; j_gene: TRBJ2-3; d_gene: .; v_gene: TRBV7-8; abundance: .
CDR3nt: TGCGCCAGCAGCCCGACCGTGGGAATGAACATTCAGTACTTC; CDR3aa: CASSPTVGMNIQYF; j_gene: TRBJ2-4; d_gene: .; v_gene: TRBV5-1; abundance: large
CDR3nt: TGTGCCAGCAGGCCGGGACAGGGGGGTGAGCAGTACTTC; CDR3aa: CASRPGQGGEQYF; j_gene: TRBJ2-7; d_gene: TRBD1; v_gene: TRBV28; abundance: .
CDR3nt: TGTGCCAGCAGTCCGGATCGGACTAGCGGGAGAGGGGTATCCGGGGAGACCCAGTACTTC; CDR3aa: CASSPDRTSGRGVSGETQYF; j_gene: TRBJ2-5; d_gene: TRBD2; v_gene: TRBV2; abundance: .
CDR3nt: TGTGCCAGCAGCTTAAAAGGGGGCGGAAACACCATATATTTT; CDR3aa: CASSLKGGGNTIYF; j_gene: TRBJ1-3; d_gene: TRBD1; v_gene: TRBV7-2; abundance: few
CDR3nt: TGTGCCAGCAGCCTCGGTGCGGGGGGGAACACCGGGGAGCTGTTTTTT; CDR3aa: CASSLGAGGNTGELFF; j_gene: TRBJ2-2; d_gene: TRBD2; v_gene: TRBV5-5; abundance: once
CDR3nt: TGTGCCAGCCTGATCCTCGGACAGGGGTGGGGACAATACACCGGGGAGCTGTTTTTT; CDR3aa: CASLILGQGWGQYTGELFF; j_gene: TRBJ2-2; d_gene: .; v_gene: TRBV21-1; abundance: .
CDR3nt: TGTGCCAGCAGCCGGGGACAGTTCGGATACAATGAGCAGTTCTTC; CDR3aa: CASSRGQFGYNEQFF; j_gene: TRBJ2-1; d_gene: TRBD1; v_gene: TRBV7-2; abundance: .
CDR3nt: TGTGCCAGCAGTCCATCCGGGGCTAGCGGGTTTTACAATGAGCAGTTCTTC; CDR3aa: CASSPSGASGFYNEQFF; j_gene: TRBJ2-1; d_gene: TRBD2; v_gene: TRBV2; abundance: once
CDR3nt: TGTGCCAGCAACCTGAAGAACACTGAAGCTTTCTTT; CDR3aa: CASNLKNTEAFF; j_gene: TRBJ1-1; d_gene: .; v_gene: TRBV6-6; abundance: .